Following are 26 T cell receptor beta chains from one sample sequenced in a study of blood T cell repertoires in COVID-19. Method: immunoSEQ multiplex PCR; TCRdb's copy keeps in-frame clones and lacks some. The sample has about 100,000 clones; roughly nine tenths are singletons. Sequenced material: peripheral blood. The receptor source for this set is a man aged 50 or older with active COVID-19.

The chain links TRBV6-5 to TRBJ1-1; 8 bases fit TRBD1. The CDR3 is 13 residues long. Germline V gene lookup returns CDR1 MNHEY and CDR2 SVGAGI. J was trimmed by 4 bases and V by 10 bases; bases with no gene match: 8. The CDR3 nucleotides are TGTGCCACGGACAGGGAAAGGGTCACTGAAGCTTTCTTT. Encoded protein: CATDRERVTEAFF.

V usage is TRBV18 and J usage is TRBJ2-6; 7 nucleotides match TRBD2. The germline gives CDR1 KGHSH, CDR2 LQKENI. The J segment lost 0 bases and the V segment lost 6 bases, leaving 8 bases of the junction unmatched. CDR3 size: 17 residues. In nucleotides, the CDR3 is TGTGCCAGCTCCCCCGGGGGGTTGCGCTCTGGGGCCAACGTCCTGACTTTC. Its protein product is CASSPGGLRSGANVLTF.

The rearrangement uses TRBV11-2 and TRBJ1-2; 8 positions agree with TRBD1. Germline V gives CDR1 SGHAT, CDR2 FQNNGV. CDR3 size: 15 residues. V trimming: 3 bases; J trimming: 3 bases; junction bases outside the gene matches: 6. CDR3 nucleotide sequence: TGTGCCAGCAGCTTTCTGGACAGGGATGACTATGGCTACACCTTC. This sequence encodes CASSFLDRDDYGYTF.

The V gene is TRBV5-4, the J gene TRBJ1-5, with 12 bases identical to TRBD1. V shed 1 base, J shed 9 bases, and the junction held 14 bases outside the gene matches. The CDR3 consists of 18 residues. Germline CDR1 reads SGHNT; CDR2 reads YYREEE (reference sequence). CDR3 nucleotide sequence: TGTGCCAGCAGCTTGCCCGGGACAGGGGGCCTTAGTCTAGGGCCCCAGCATTTT. Its protein is CASSLPGTGGLSLGPQHF. The full variable domain, with the rest looked up from reference TRBV5-4 and TRBJ1-5, is ETGVTQSPTHLIKTRGQQVTLRCSSQSGHNTVSWYQQALGQGPQFIFQYYREEENGRGNFPPRFSGLQFPNYSSELNVNALELDDSALYLCASSLPGTGGLSLGPQHFGDGTRLSIL.

The chain is built from TRBV2 and TRBJ2-2, with 7 positions matching TRBD2. Trimming cost V 4 bases and J 8 bases; bases outside gene matches: 10. The CDR3 extends over 15 amino acids. Per the germline V gene, CDR1 is SNHLY and CDR2 is FYNNEI. The chain's CDR3 is CASSVGTTITGELFF. CDR3 nucleotide sequence: TGTGCCAGCAGTGTAGGGACTACCATAACTGGGGAGCTGTTTTTT.

The gene calls are TRBV5-6 and TRBJ2-7, with TRBD2 as a possible D gene (7 bases). CDR1 is SGHDT, CDR2 YYEEEE, per germline. The CDR3 extends over 13 amino acids. Between the trimmed V and J ends, which lost 4 bases and 6 bases, there was a span of 14 bases. The CDR3 DNA sequence: TGTGCCAGCAGCACAACGCGGGGGCTCGAGCAGTACGTC. Amino acids: CASSTTRGLEQYV.

This clone was recorded only once. This chain joins TRBV19 and TRBJ1-2, with TRBD1 matching over 11 bases. The CDR3 consists of 16 residues. V shed 5 bases, J shed 4 bases, and the junction held 9 bases outside the gene matches. Per germline, CDR1 LNHDA and CDR2 SQIVND (reference sequence). CDR3 sequence (DNA): TGTGCCAGTAGTCCCGGGACAGGGGGAGTCATCTATGGCTACACCTTC. Protein sequence: CASSPGTGGVIYGYTF. Drawing the rest from reference TRBV19 and TRBJ1-2, the complete variable domain is DGGITQSPKYLFRKEGQNVTLSCEQNLNHDAMYWYRQDPGQGLRLIYYSQIVNDFQKGDIAEGYSVSREKKESFPLTVTSAQKNPTAFYLCASSPGTGGVIYGYTFGSGTRLTVV.

This chain uses TRBV19 with TRBJ1-5; a possible D gene is TRBD1 (5 bases). V shed 8 bases and J shed 3 bases, with 8 bases lying between them. Looked up from germline, CDR1 is LNHDA and CDR2 is SQIVND (reference sequence). The CDR3 is 12 residues long. The CDR3 nucleotides are TGTGCCAGTGCAGGGTACAATCAGCCCCAGCATTTT. It encodes CASAGYNQPQHF. Variable domain in full (rest from reference TRBV19 and TRBJ1-5): DGGITQSPKYLFRKEGQNVTLSCEQNLNHDAMYWYRQDPGQGLRLIYYSQIVNDFQKGDIAEGYSVSREKKESFPLTVTSAQKNPTAFYLCASAGYNQPQHFGDGTRLSIL.

The chain has TRBV19 and TRBJ1-5; D not certain. The germline V gene encodes CDR1 LNHDA and CDR2 SQIVND (reference sequence). Trimming left V 4 bases short and J 9 bases short, with 10 bases between. CDR3 size: 12 residues. Here the CDR3 DNA reads TGTGCCAGTAGTACCCTAGTGGGGCCCCAGCATTTT. Residues: CASSTLVGPQHF.

The V gene is TRBV6-6, the J gene TRBJ2-6; D not certain. Germline-derived CDR1 and CDR2 are MNHNY and SVGAGI (reference sequence). CDR3 length: 11 residues. Trimming stripped 5 bases from V and 11 bases from J, with 7 bases between. The CDR3 here is CASSIGDVLTF. The CDR3 DNA reads TGTGCCAGCAGTATCGGAGACGTCCTGACTTTC.

The rearrangement links TRBV7-9 to TRBJ2-7; 7 bases match TRBD2. The trim removed 1 base at V and 2 bases at J, leaving 2 bases unmatched. From germline, CDR1 is SEHNR and CDR2 FQNEAQ (reference sequence). The CDR3 is 14 residues long. The CDR3 DNA reads TGTGCCAGCAGCTTAGGGCTAGCGGCCTACGAGCAGTACGTC. This sequence encodes CASSLGLAAYEQYV.

The V gene is TRBV7-9, the J gene TRBJ2-1; 10 nucleotides line up with TRBD2. This CDR3 contains 19 residues. The V gene's germline CDR1 is SEHNR and CDR2 FQNEAQ (reference sequence). Trimming cost V 0 bases and J 7 bases; bases outside gene matches: 15. The CDR3 nucleotides are TGTGCCAGCAGCTTAGCGTCGGGGATAGCGGGAGGCCAGGGGAATGAGCAGTTCTTC. Translated, it gives CASSLASGIAGGQGNEQFF.

The DNA of the CDR3 is TGTGCCTCCCCTTTGGGGCGCGGAATTAATGAAGCTTTCTTT. It specifies CASPLGRGINEAFF. The chain carries TRBV30 and TRBJ1-1, with D maybe TRBD1 (5 bases). V lost 7 bases and J 7 bases, leaving 22 bases between the germline ends. The CDR3 spans 14 residues. In germline, CDR1 is GTSNPN, CDR2 SVGIG (reference sequence).

This chain joins TRBV29-1 and TRBJ2-2; D ambiguous. Germline CDR1 SQVTM, CDR2 ANQGSEA. CDR3 length: 13 residues. The V gene lost 7 bases and the J gene lost 0 bases, with 9 bases spanning the gap. The DNA for the CDR3 is TGCAGCGCCGACATGTCGAACACCGGGGAGCTGTTTTTT. Its translation is CSADMSNTGELFF.

The V gene is TRBV11-2, the J gene TRBJ2-5; 10 positions match TRBD2. Unmatched junction bases numbered 6, after V lost 1 base and J lost 4 bases. Germline lookup yields CDR1 SGHAT and CDR2 FQNNGV. The length of the CDR3 is 16 residues. The CDR3 bases are TGTGCCAGCAGCTTAGGGCAGCGGGGGGGCCGAGAGACCCAGTACTTC. Translation: CASSLGQRGGRETQYF.

This clone appeared a single time. The chain links TRBV30 to TRBJ1-2; D unresolved. CDR1 and CDR2 (germline): GTSNPN, SVGIG (reference sequence). Trimming removed 0 bases at V and 3 bases at J, with 14 bases between. This CDR3 contains 15 residues. The CDR3 sequence is CAWSVMPGGYYGYTF. CDR3 nucleotide sequence: TGTGCCTGGAGTGTAATGCCCGGCGGGTACTATGGCTACACCTTC.

CDR3: CASSYDPIQDLVGYTF. CDR3 bases: TGTGCCAGCAGTTACGACCCGATACAGGACCTGGTGGGCTACACCTTC. The J gene is TRBJ1-2, the V gene TRBV6-6, with D possibly TRBD1 on 5 matching bases. Germline V CDR1 and CDR2: MNHNY, SVGAGI (reference sequence). Between the trimmed V and J ends, which lost 2 bases and 8 bases, there was a span of 21 bases. The CDR3 has 16 amino acids.

The rearrangement joins TRBV7-8 to TRBJ2-3, with 7 bases aligning to TRBD2. The J segment lost 4 bases and the V segment lost 6 bases, leaving 16 bases of the junction unmatched. The CDR3 totals 17 residues. CDR1 and CDR2 (germline): SGHVS, FQNEAQ. CDR3 nucleotides: TGTGCCAGCAGATCAGGGTGGGCTAGCGGCCTTGCAGATACGCAGTATTTT. Translating gives CASRSGWASGLADTQYF. The complete variable domain, with remaining parts taken from reference TRBV7-8 and TRBJ2-3, reads GAGVSQSPRYKVAKRGQDVALRCDPISGHVSLFWYQQALGQGPEFLTYFQNEAQLDKSGLPSDRFFAERPEGSVSTLKIQRTQQEDSAVYLCASRSGWASGLADTQYFGPGTRLTVL.

The table lists this clone with a count of one. This chain uses TRBV3-1 (or the pseudogene TRBV3-2) with TRBJ1-1; 10 bases map to TRBD1. V lost 5 bases and J lost 4; bases outside the gene matches: 1. CDR3 size: 13 residues. Germline assignment: CDR1 LGHDT and CDR2 YNNKEL (reference sequence). DNA of the CDR3: TGTGCCAGCAGCAGGACAGGGGGCACTGAAGCTTTCTTT. It translates to CASSRTGGTEAFF.

The chain joins TRBV6-5 to TRBJ1-1; a weak D match, TRBD1 (6 bases). V was clipped by 6 bases and J by 1 base, with 9 bases between them. CDR3 length equals 13 residues. In germline, CDR1 is MNHEY, CDR2 SVGAGI. The CDR3 coding sequence is TGTGCCAGCAGGTCGGACAGGAACACTGAAGCTTTCTTT. Translated: CASRSDRNTEAFF.

This clone occurred once. This chain connects TRBV6-1 to TRBJ1-4; no clear D. This CDR3 region has 14 residues. Per germline, CDR1 MNHNS and CDR2 SASEGT. Trimming took off 2 bases at V and 8 bases at J, with 12 bases between the two ends. The CDR3 DNA reads as TGTGCCAGCAGTGAACTAAGAGGAAGCGAAAAACTGTTTTTT. Protein sequence: CASSELRGSEKLFF.

This chain connects TRBV12-5 to TRBJ2-5; D remains ambiguous. The germline V gene encodes CDR1 LGHNT and CDR2 FRNRAP. This CDR3 contains 11 residues. V gave up 4 bases and J gave up 2 bases, with 2 bases separating them. DNA of the CDR3: TGTGCTAGTGGTTCGCAAGAGACCCAGTACTTC. Its protein product is CASGSQETQYF.

The chain links TRBV18 to TRBJ2-2; a possible D gene is TRBD2 (6 bases). Trimming cost V 1 base and J 6 bases, with 12 bases left between them. Germline lookup yields CDR1 KGHSH and CDR2 LQKENI. This CDR3 is built from 15 residues. As DNA, the CDR3 is TGTGCCAGCTCACCACGAGTCTCGGGGGCCGGGGAGCTGTTTTTT. It specifies CASSPRVSGAGELFF.

This rearrangement joins TRBV11-2 to TRBJ2-3; no firm D call. Trimming removed 1 base from V and 2 bases from J, with 10 bases in between. The CDR3 totals 15 residues. Per germline, CDR1 SGHAT and CDR2 FQNNGV. The CDR3 DNA follows: TGTGCCAGCAGCTTAGCCCCCCTCCCCACAGATACGCAGTATTTT. Its translation: CASSLAPLPTDTQYF.

This rearrangement joins TRBV5-1 to TRBJ1-5, with 9 bases fitting TRBD1. The CDR3 extends over 16 amino acids. CDR1 SGHRS and CDR2 YFSETQ come from the germline V gene. After removal of 4 bases from V and 4 bases from J, the junction contained 9 bases not matched to a gene. CDR3 in amino acids: CASSPYPGTGNQPQHF. The DNA for the CDR3 is TGCGCCAGCAGCCCCTATCCCGGGACAGGGAATCAGCCCCAGCATTTT.

The chain carries TRBV11-2 and TRBJ2-1; no clear D. Germline lookup yields CDR1 SGHAT and CDR2 FQNNGV. V gave up 6 bases and J gave up 6 bases, with 9 bases separating them. The CDR3 covers 12 residues. CDR3 sequence (DNA): TGTGCCAGCAGGTGGTTGAGCAATGAGCAGTTCTTC. It is translated as CASRWLSNEQFF.